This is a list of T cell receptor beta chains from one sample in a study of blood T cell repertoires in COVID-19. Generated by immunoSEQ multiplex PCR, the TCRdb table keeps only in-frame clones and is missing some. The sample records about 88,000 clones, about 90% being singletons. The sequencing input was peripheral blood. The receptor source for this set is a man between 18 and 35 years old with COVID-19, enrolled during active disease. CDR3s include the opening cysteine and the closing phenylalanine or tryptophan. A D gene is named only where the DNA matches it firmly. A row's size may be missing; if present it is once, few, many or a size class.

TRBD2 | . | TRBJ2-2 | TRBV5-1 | TGCGCCAGCAGCTTTTGGCTAGCGGGGGGCGGCACCGGGGAGCTGTTTTTT | CASSFWLAGGGTGELFF
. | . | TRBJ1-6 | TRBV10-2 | TGCGCCAGCAGTGAGCACCGGGATTATAATTCACCCCTCCACTTT | CASSEHRDYNSPLHF
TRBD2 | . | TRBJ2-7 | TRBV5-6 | TGTGCCAGCAGCTCCCTAGGGACGGGGGGCTACGAGCAGTACTTC | CASSSLGTGGYEQYF
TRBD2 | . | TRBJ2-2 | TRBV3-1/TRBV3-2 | TGTGCCAGCAGCCACGGGGGGGGCCCCGGGGAGCTGTTTTTT | CASSHGGGPGELFF
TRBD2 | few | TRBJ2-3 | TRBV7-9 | TGTGCCAGCAGCCCCCCTTGGACTAGAAATTACGATACGCAGTATTTT | CASSPPWTRNYDTQYF
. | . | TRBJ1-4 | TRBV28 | TGTGCCAGCAGTTTATTCTCGGGGGGGAATGAAAAACTGCTTTTT | CASSLFSGGNEKLLF
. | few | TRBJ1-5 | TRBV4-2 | TGTGCCAGCAGCCAGGATAGGGGTGGCAGCAATCAGCCCCAGCATTTT | CASSQDRGGSNQPQHF
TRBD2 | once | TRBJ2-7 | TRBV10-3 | TGTGCCACCGCCGGGTGGACTAGCGGAACACCTTCCTACGAGCAGTACTTC | CATAGWTSGTPSYEQYF
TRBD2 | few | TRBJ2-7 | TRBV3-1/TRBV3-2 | TGTGCCAGCAGCCGACTAGCGGGGAACGAGCAGTACTTC | CASSRLAGNEQYF
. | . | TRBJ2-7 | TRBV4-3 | TGCGCCAGCAGCCAAGCCCAAAAGGGGTACTCCTACGAGCAGTACTTC | CASSQAQKGYSYEQYF
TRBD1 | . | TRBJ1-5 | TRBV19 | TGTGCCACGACAGGGGGCCTATATAGCAATCAGCCCCAGCATTTT | CATTGGLYSNQPQHF
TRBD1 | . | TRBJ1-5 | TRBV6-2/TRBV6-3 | TGTGCCAGCAGTTATGTAGGGACAGGGGGTAATCAGCCCCAGCATTTT | CASSYVGTGGNQPQHF
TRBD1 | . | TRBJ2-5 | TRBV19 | TGTGCCAGTAGTATCGGGTCGACAGGGGGCAGGGAGACCCAGTACTTC | CASSIGSTGGRETQYF
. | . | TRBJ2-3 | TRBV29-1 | TGCAGCGTTTTAGGACTCTACACAGATACGCAGTATTTT | CSVLGLYTDTQYF
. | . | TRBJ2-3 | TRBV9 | TGTGCCAGCAGCAGCGTAGATCTAGCAACAGATACGCAGTATTTT | CASSSVDLATDTQYF
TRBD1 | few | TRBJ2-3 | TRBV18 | TGTGCCAGCTCTTCCACCTTCCGGGACAGGGCGGCAGATACGCAGTATTTT | CASSSTFRDRAADTQYF
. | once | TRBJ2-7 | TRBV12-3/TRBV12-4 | TGTGCCAGCAGCCCCACTACGGAGGAGCAGTACTTC | CASSPTTEEQYF
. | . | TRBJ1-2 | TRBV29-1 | TGCAGCGTTACGGGACAACTCTATGGCTACACCTTC | CSVTGQLYGYTF
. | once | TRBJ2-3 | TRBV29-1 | TGCAGCGGTCGGGGTTACACAGATACGCAGTATTTT | CSGRGYTDTQYF
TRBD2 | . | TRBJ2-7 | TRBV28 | TGTGCCAGCAGTCCCGCTAGCGGGGTTGACGAGCAGTACTTC | CASSPASGVDEQYF
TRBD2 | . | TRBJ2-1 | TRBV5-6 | TGTGCCAGCAGCTTGGCGTTCTCGCGACTAGCGGGAGTTAACGATGAGCAGTTCTTC | CASSLAFSRLAGVNDEQFF
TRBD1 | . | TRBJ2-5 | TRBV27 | TGTGCCAGCAGTTCAGGGGGAAAAGAGACCCAGTACTTC | CASSSGGKETQYF
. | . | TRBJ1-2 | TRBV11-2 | TGTGCCAGCAGTCAAGGGGGAAACTATGGCTACACCTTC | CASSQGGNYGYTF
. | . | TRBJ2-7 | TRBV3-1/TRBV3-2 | TGTGCCAGCAGCCCAACTATAGTTGGGAGTGTCTACGAGCAGTACTTC | CASSPTIVGSVYEQYF
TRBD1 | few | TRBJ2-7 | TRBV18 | TGTGCCAGCTCACCGGACAGGGGGAGTTCCTACGAGCAGTACTTC | CASSPDRGSSYEQYF
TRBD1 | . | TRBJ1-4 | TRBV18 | TGTGCCAGCTCACCCGGGACAGAATATGAAAAACTGTTTTTT | CASSPGTEYEKLFF
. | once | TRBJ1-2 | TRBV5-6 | TGTGCCAGCAGTAGAGACAGACCCTATGGCTACACCTTC | CASSRDRPYGYTF
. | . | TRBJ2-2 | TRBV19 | TGTGCCAGTAGGACTAGTCAGCTCAGCACCGGGGAGCTGTTTTTT | CASRTSQLSTGELFF
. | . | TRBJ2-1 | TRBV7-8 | TGTGCCAGCAGCCGTAGAGGGGGAGACTACAATGAGCAGTTCTTC | CASSRRGGDYNEQFF
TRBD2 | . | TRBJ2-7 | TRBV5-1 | TGCGCCAGCAGCTTGGGACTAGCGGGACGCAACGAGCAGTACTTC | CASSLGLAGRNEQYF
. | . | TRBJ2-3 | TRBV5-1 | TGCGCCAGCAGCTTGGACGCAGGGTCTTTAATAACAGATACGCAGTATTTT | CASSLDAGSLITDTQYF
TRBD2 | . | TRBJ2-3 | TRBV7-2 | TGTGCCAGCAGCTTAGCGGCGGGAGTAGCAGATACGCAGTATTTT | CASSLAAGVADTQYF
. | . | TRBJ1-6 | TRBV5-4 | TGTGCCAGCAGCTTTACCACTGGTTCACCCCTCCACTTT | CASSFTTGSPLHF
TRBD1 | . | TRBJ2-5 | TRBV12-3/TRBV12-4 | TGTGCCAGCAGGATACAGGGGCTCGAGACCCAGTACTTC | CASRIQGLETQYF
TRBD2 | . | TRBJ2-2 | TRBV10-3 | TGTGCCATCAGTGAGTCGCCGCTAGCGGGAGGGACGGGAACCGGGGAGCTGTTTTTT | CAISESPLAGGTGTGELFF
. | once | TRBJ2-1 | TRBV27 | TGTGCCAGCGCCGAGGCGGGAAGCTCCTACAATGAGCAGTTCTTC | CASAEAGSSYNEQFF
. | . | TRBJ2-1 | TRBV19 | TGTGCCAGTAGCGGGAGCCCCTACAATGAGCAGTTCTTC | CASSGSPYNEQFF
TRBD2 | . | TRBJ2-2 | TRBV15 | TGTGCCACCAGCAGAGAGATCGGGAGGGCCCCCGGGGAGCTGTTTTTT | CATSREIGRAPGELFF
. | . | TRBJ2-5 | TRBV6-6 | TGTGCCAGCTCTGGGTGGCGGGAGACCCAGTACTTC | CASSGWRETQYF
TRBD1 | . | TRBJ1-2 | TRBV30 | TGTGCCTGGAGTGCCGGGACAGGGGGCGTCTATGGCTACACCTTC | CAWSAGTGGVYGYTF
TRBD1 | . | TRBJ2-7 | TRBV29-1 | TGCAGCGTCCGGGACAGGGTATACGAGCAGTACTTC | CSVRDRVYEQYF
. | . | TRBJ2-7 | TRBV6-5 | TGTGCCAGCAGTTACTCGAAGGAGGGGGCGATCAACGAGCAGTACTTC | CASSYSKEGAINEQYF
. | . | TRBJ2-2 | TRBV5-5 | TGTGCCAGCAGCCCAGGGTGGGGCACCGGGGAGCTGTTTTTT | CASSPGWGTGELFF
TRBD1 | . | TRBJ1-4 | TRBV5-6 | TGTGCCAGCAGCTTGGTGGGACAGGAAAAACTGCTTTTT | CASSLVGQEKLLF
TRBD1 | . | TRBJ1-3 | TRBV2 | TGTGCCAGCATCCCGGGACAGGGGGCTGGAAACACCATATATTTT | CASIPGQGAGNTIYF
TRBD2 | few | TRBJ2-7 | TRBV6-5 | TGTGCCAGCAGTTTTTCACTAGCGAGCTCTTCTTACGAGCAGTACTTC | CASSFSLASSSYEQYF
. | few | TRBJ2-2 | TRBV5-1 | TGCGCCAGCAGCTTGGGCACTCTTAACACCGGGGAGCTGTTTTTT | CASSLGTLNTGELFF
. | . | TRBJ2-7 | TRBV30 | TGTGCCTGGAGGAGACAGGAGTTCTCCTACGAGCAGTACTTC | CAWRRQEFSYEQYF
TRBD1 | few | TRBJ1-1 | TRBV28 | TGTGCCAGCAGTTCCCCAACAGGGGGCATATGGGACACTGAAGCTTTCTTT | CASSSPTGGIWDTEAFF
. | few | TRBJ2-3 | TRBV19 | TGTGCCAGTAGCGCACCGGGTGATACGCAGTATTTT | CASSAPGDTQYF
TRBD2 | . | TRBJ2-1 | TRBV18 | TGTGCCAGCTCAACCTGGGTAGCGGGAGGCAATGAGCAGTTCTTC | CASSTWVAGGNEQFF
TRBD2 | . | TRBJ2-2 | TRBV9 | TGTGCCAGCAGCGTAGTGAGCGGGAGGGCCGGGGGCACCGGGGAGCTGTTTTTT | CASSVVSGRAGGTGELFF
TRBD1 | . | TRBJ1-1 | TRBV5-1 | TGCGCCAGCAGTTATCAGGGGGCTAACACTGAAGCTTTCTTT | CASSYQGANTEAFF